The source of this T cell receptor (beta chain) is a study of shared clonotypes between healthy human individuals. As to this clone: As yet, its antigen is unknown.

Whole-study results and caveats: Clonotype sharing across a few donors was observed for approximately 5% of naive CD4 clonotypes.

In germline, CDR1 is LNHDA, CDR2 SQIVND (reference sequence). There are 15 residues in the CDR3. Unmatched junction bases numbered 5, after V lost 4 bases and J lost 3 bases. Sequencing was performed with immunoSEQ multiplex PCR; in TCRdb, only in-frame clones are kept and a portion is missing. This repertoire shows more than 2 million clones, approximately 95% found once; its top ten account for 0.1% to 0.15%. Sequencing was carried out using naive CD4+ T cells sorted from blood. Regarding subset: CD45RA+ positively selected. This clonotype originated in a man between 18 and 29 years old in good health. The chain links TRBV19 to TRBJ2-2; 7 nucleotides line up with TRBD2. DNA of the CDR3: TGTGCCAGTAGTACCCCGGGAGGATACACCGGGGAGCTGTTTTTT. Protein product: CASSTPGGYTGELFF.